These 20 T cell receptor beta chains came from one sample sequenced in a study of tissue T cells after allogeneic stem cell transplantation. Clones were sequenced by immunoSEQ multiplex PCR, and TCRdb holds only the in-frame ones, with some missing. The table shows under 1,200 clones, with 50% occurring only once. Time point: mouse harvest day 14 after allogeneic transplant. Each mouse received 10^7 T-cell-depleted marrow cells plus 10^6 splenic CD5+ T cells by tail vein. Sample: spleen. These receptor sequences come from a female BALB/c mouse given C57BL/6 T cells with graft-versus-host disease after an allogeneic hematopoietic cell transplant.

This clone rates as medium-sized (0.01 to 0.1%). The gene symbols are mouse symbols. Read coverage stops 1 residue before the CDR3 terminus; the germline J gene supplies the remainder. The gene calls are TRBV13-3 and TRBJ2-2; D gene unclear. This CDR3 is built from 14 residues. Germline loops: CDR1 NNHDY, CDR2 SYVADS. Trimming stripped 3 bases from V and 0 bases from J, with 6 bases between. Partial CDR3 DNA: TGTGCCAGCAGTGGGCAAGCAAACACCGGGCAGCTCTAC. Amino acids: CASSGQANTGQLY. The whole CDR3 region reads CASSGQANTGQLYF.

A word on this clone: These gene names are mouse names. CDR3 residues: CASSLVGGNTGQLYF. Incomplete CDR3 DNA: TGTGCCAGCAGTTTAGTGGGGGGAAACACCGGGCAGCTCTAC. The genes are TRBV15 and TRBJ2-2; the match to TRBD2 covers 7 bases. Read sequence stops 1 residue before the CDR3 end, and the germline J gene provides the missing end. This CDR3 is 15 amino acids long. Germline V gives CDR1 SGHND, CDR2 FRSKSL. Trimming took 1 base from V and 1 from J; bases not matched to a gene: 0.

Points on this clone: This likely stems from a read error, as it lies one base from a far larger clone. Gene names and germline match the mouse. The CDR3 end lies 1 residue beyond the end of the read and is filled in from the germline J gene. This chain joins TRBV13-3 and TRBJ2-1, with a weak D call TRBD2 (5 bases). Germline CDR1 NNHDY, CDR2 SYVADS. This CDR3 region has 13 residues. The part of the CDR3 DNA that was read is TGTGCCAGCAGTGCTGGGATCTATGCTGCGCAGTTC. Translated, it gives CASSAGIYAAQF. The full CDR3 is CASSAGIYAAQFF.

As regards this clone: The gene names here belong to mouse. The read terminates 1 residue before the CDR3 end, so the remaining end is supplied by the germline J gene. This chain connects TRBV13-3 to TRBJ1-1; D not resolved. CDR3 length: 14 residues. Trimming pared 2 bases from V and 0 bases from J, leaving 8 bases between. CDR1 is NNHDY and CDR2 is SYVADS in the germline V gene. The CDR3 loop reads CASSEGRTNTEVFF. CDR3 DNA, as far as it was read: TGTGCCAGCAGTGAAGGCAGGACAAACACAGAAGTCTTC.

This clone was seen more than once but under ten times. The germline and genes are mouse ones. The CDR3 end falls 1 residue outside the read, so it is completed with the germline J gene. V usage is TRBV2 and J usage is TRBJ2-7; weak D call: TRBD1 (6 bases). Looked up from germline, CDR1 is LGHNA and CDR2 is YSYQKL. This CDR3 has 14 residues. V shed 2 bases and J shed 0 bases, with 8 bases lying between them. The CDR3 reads CASSQRGSSYEQYF. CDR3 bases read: TGTGCCAGCAGCCAAAGGGGGAGCTCCTATGAACAGTAC.

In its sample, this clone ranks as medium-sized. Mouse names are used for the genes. CDR3 DNA (partial): TGTGCCAGCAGCCAACCTAGCTCCTATGAACAGTAC. Its translation is CASSQPSSYEQY. The CDR3 as a whole reads CASSQPSSYEQYF. This chain links TRBV2 with TRBJ2-7, with D unclear. The read ends 1 residue shy of where the CDR3 ends; the end is completed using the germline J gene. Trimming took 2 bases from V and 0 from J, leaving 5 bases between them. CDR3 length: 13 amino acids. Germline assignment: CDR1 LGHNA and CDR2 YSYQKL.

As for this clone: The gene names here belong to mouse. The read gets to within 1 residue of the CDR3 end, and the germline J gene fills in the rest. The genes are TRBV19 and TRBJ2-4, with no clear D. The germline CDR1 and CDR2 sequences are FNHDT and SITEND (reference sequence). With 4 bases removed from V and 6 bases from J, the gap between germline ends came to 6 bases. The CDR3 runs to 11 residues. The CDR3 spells CASSPENTLYF. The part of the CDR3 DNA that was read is TGTGCCAGCAGTCCAGAGAACACCTTGTAC.

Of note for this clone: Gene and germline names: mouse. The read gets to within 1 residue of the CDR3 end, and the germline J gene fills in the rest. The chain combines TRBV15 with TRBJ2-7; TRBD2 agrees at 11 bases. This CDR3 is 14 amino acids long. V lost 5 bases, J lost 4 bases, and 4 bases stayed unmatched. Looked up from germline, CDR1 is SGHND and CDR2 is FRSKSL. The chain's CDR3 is CASSDGLGGYEQYF. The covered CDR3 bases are TGTGCCAGCAGTGACGGACTGGGGGGTTATGAACAGTAC.

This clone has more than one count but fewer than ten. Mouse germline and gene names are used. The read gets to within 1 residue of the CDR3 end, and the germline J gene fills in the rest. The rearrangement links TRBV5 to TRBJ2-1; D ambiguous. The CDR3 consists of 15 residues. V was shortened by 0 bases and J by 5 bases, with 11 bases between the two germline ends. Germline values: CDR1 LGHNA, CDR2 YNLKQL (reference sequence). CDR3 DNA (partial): TGTGCCAGCAGCCAAGATCATACTGCACATGCTGAGCAGTTC. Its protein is CASSQDHTAHAEQF. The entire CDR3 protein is CASSQDHTAHAEQFF.

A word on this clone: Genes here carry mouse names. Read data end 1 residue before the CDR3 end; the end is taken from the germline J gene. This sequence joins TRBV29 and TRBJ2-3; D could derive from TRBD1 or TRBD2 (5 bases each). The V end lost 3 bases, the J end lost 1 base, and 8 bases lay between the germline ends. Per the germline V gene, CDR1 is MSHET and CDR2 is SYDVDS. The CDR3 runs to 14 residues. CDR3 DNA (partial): TGTGCTAGCAGTTTCGGGGGTCGTGCAGAAACGCTGTAT. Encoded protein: CASSFGGRAETLY. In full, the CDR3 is CASSFGGRAETLYF. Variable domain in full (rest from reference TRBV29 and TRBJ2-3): DMKVTQMPRYLIKRMGENVLLECGQDMSHETMYWYRQDPGLGLQLIYISYDVDSNSEGDIPKGYRVSRKKREHFSLILDSAKTNQTSVYFCASSFGGRAETLYFGSGTRLTVL.

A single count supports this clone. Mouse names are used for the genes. The chain's CDR3 is CSSSQSGTGNTGQLYF. CDR3 bases read: TGCTCCAGCAGTCAATCGGGGACAGGGAACACCGGGCAGCTCTAC. The chain uses TRBV23 and TRBJ2-2; TRBD1 was called by the table and not checked on the DNA. The read gets to within 1 residue of the CDR3 end, and the germline J gene fills in the rest. Germline CDR1 is KGHTA and CDR2 is FQNQQP. The CDR3 has 16 amino acids. The full variable domain, with the rest looked up from reference TRBV23 and TRBJ2-2, is DAAVTQKPRYLIKMKGQEAEMKCIPEKGHTAVFWYQQKQSKELKFLIYFQNQQPLDQIDMVKERFSAVCPSSSLCSLGIRTCEAEDSALYLCSSSQSGTGNTGQLYFGEGSKLTVL.

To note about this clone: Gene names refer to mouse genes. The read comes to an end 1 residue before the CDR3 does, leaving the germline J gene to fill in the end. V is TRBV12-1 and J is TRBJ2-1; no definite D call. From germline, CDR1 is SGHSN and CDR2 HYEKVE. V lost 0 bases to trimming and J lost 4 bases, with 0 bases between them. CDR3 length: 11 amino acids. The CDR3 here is CASSLYAEQFF. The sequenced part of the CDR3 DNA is TGTGCCAGCTCTCTCTATGCTGAGCAGTTC.

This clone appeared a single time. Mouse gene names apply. The part of the CDR3 DNA that was read is TGTGCCAGCAGCTACCGGGACAGGGGCAACGAAAGATTATTT. Its protein product is CASSYRDRGNERLF. The complete CDR3 protein is CASSYRDRGNERLFF. This chain joins TRBV3 and TRBJ1-4, with 10 bases identical to TRBD1. Read data end 1 residue before the CDR3 end; the end is taken from the germline J gene. J gave up 4 bases and V 4 bases, and 3 bases lay outside the gene matches. The CDR3 covers 15 residues. Germline CDR1 is SNHLY and CDR2 is FYNGKV (reference sequence). The variable domain in full, completed from reference TRBV3 and TRBJ1-4, reads GPKVLQIPSHQIIDMGQMVTLNCDPVSNHLYFYWYKQILGQQMEFLVNFYNGKVMEKSKLFKDQFSVERPDGSYFTLKIQPTALEDSAVYFCASSYRDRGNERLFFGHGTKLSVL.

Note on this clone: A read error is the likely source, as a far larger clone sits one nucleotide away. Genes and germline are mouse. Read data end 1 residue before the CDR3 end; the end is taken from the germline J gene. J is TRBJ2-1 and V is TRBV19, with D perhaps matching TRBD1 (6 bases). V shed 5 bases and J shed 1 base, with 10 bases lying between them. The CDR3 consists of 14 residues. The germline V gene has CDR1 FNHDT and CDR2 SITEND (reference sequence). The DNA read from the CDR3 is TGTGCCAGCAGGCCCGGGACAAACTATGCTGAGCAGTTC. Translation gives CASRPGTNYAEQF. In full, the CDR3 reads CASRPGTNYAEQFF.

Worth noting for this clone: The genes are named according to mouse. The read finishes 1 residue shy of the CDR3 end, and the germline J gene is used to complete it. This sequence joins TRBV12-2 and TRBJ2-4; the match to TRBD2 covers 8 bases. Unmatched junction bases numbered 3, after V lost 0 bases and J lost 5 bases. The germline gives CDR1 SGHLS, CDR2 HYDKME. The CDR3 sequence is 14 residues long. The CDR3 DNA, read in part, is TGTGCCAGCTCTCTCGATGACTGGGGAAACACCTTGTAC. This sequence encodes CASSLDDWGNTLY. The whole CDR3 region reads CASSLDDWGNTLYF. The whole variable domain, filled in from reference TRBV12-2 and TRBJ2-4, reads NSGVVQSPRYIIKGKGERSILKCIPISGHLSVAWYQQTQGQELKFFIQHYDKMERDKGNLPSRFSVQQFDDYHSEMNMSALELEDSAVYFCASSLDDWGNTLYFGAGTRLSVL.

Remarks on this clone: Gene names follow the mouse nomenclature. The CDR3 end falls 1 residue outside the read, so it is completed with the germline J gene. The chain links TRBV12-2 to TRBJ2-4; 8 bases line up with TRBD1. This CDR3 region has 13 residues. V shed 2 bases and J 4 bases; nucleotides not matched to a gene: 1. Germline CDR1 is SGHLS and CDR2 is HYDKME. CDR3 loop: CASSHRGENTLYF. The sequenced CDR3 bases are TGTGCCAGCTCTCACAGGGGGGAAAACACCTTGTAC. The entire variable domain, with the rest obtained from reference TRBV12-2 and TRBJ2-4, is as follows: NSGVVQSPRYIIKGKGERSILKCIPISGHLSVAWYQQTQGQELKFFIQHYDKMERDKGNLPSRFSVQQFDDYHSEMNMSALELEDSAVYFCASSHRGENTLYFGAGTRLSVL.

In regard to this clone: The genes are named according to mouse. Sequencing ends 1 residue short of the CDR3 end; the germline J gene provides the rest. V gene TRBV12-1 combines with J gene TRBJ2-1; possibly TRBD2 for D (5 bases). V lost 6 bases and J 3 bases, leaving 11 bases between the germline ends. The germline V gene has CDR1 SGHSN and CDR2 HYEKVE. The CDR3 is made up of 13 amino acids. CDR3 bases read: TGTGCCAGCAGTGCTGGGATCTATGCTGAGCAGTTC. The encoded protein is CASSAGIYAEQF. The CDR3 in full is CASSAGIYAEQFF.

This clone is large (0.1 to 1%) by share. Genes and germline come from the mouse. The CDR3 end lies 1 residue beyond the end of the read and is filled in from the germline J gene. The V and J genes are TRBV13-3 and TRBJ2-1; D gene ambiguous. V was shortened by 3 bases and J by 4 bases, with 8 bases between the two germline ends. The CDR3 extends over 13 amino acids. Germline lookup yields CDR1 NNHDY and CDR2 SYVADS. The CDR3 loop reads CASSGGGYAEQFF. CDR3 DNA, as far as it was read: TGTGCCAGCAGTGGGGGTGGTTATGCTGAGCAGTTC.

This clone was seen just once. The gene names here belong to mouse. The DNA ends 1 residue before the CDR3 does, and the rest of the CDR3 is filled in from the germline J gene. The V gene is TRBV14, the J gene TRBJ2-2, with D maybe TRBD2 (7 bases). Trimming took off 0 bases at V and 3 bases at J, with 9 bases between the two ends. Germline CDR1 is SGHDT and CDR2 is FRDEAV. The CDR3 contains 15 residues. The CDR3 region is CASSFWGADTGQLYF. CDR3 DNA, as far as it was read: TGTGCCAGCAGTTTCTGGGGGGCGGACACCGGGCAGCTCTAC. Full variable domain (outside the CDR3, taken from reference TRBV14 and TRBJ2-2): EAGVTQSPRYAVLQEGQAVSFWCDPISGHDTLYWYQQPRDQGPQLLVYFRDEAVIDNSQLPSDRFSAVRPKGTNSTLKIQSAKQGDTATYLCASSFWGADTGQLYFGEGSKLTVL.

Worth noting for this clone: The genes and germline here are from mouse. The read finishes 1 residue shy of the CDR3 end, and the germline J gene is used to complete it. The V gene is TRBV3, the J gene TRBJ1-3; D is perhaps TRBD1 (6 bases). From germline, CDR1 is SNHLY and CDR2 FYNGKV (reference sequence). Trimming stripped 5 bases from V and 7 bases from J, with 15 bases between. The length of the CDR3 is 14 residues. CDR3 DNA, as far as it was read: TGTGCCAGCAGCCCGGGACACCTCCTCAATACGCTCTAT. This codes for CASSPGHLLNTLY. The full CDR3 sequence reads CASSPGHLLNTLYF.